This TCR beta chain stems from a study of CD8 T cells in Susac syndrome (dated by TCRdb to between 2019 and 2020). The study in broad terms: Whether CD8+ T cell activation and differentiation in Susac syndrome was antigen driven was tested using repertoire sequencing.

RNA was extracted with the RNeasy kit and roughly 0.5 to 1 ug was reverse transcribed using random hexamers. The immunoSEQ multiplex PCR assay, covering 54 Vbeta and 13 Jbeta segments, was used to amplify TCR beta CDR3 regions. PCR amplification bias was corrected using a synthetic template baseline for primer optimization and computational correction. On the authors' methods: Only productive sequences were kept, with reads annotated to V, D and J genes according to IMGT and analyzed in immunoSEQ Analyzer. To calculate clonality, Shannon entropy was normalized by log2 of the number of productive unique sequences and then subtracted from one. Public and private clones were assessed among the 100 most prevalent clones of each patient and control. Clones were defined as Susac-specific when absent from the healthy and MS cohorts, from fewer than 1,200 published viral clones and from other ImmuneACCESS disease sequences. Clones were called with MiXCR by TCRdb after fastp trimmed the public reads at Q25, and only in-frame beta chains were retained. For every CDR3 protein sequence, its rows merge into one entry that carries the most common genes and DNA. What appears here as the V and J calls and clone size reflects TCRdb's work, not the paper's. Across this sample there are around 200,000 distinct CDR3 sequences, with approximately 96% seen only once. The ten largest account for about 0.093% of the sample.

A remark on this clonotype: Its antigen has not been determined. No base-level quality is on record; no much larger clone is a single base apart.

CDR1 and CDR2, per the germline V gene, are SQVTM and ANQGSEA. The CDR3 starts with the cysteine, ends with the phenylalanine, and has 15 residues. The retained sequence is limited to the CDR3, 45 bases, with the frame set at the first base. Trimming takes 6 bases from V and 2 bases from J, and the germline ends sit 14 bases apart. High-throughput TCR beta sequencing profiled peripheral blood CD8+ and CD4+ T cells from healthy donors, Susac syndrome patients and multiple sclerosis patients. The multiple sclerosis controls were treatment-naive patients whose relapsing-remitting disease, either stable or active, fulfilled the revised McDonald criteria. Bulk CD8+ and CD4+ T cells were purified by magnetic negative isolation, while CD8+ TEMRA cells were enriched using FACS. Blood was collected in EDTA tubes and processed within 24 hours, with PBMCs isolated through density gradient centrifugation. PBMCs intended for TCR sequencing were frozen in liquid nitrogen and were later thawed in a 37 degrees C water bath. A purity of at least 90% was achieved for sorted or isolated CD4+, CD8+ and CD8+ TEMRA cells.

Overall results and qualifications from the work: The study acknowledged that relatively few individuals were included in the TCR sequencing and HLA analysis.

The source of this sequence is a human donor with multiple sclerosis. Sequencing was carried out using CD4+ T cells from PBMCs. The V gene is TRBV29-1 and the J gene is TRBJ2-6, with the D gene call left open. The nucleotide sequence is TGCAGCGTGAGAGAAGGTGATACTGGGGCCAACGTCCTGACTTTC. This gives the protein CSVREGDTGANVLTF.